The entry below describes one T cell receptor (beta chain). The antigen remains undetermined. The CDR3 runs 14 residues. CDR1 is ENHRY and CDR2 is SYGVKD in the germline V gene. V lost 8 bases and J lost 2; bases outside the gene matches: 6. The study reverse transcribed the entire isolated RNA, so it sequenced expressed TCRB transcripts. This table comes from immunoSEQ multiplex PCR, and its TCRdb copy is limited to in-frame clones, with some not included. The table records about 900,000 clones, 17% of them present only once. The sample is drawn from a study of beta chain features in type 1 diabetes. Study results and caveats: Relative to healthy donors, patients appeared to have naive, central memory and Treg TCRB repertoires that were more similar.

The sample consisted of naive CD4+ T cells from blood. The sequence was collected from a woman aged 18-29 years in good health. The V gene is TRBV10-3, the J gene TRBJ2-7; 10 bases line up with TRBD2. The CDR3 protein is CAISSGRAAYEQYF. The CDR3 nucleotides read TGTGCCATCTCCAGCGGGAGGGCCGCCTACGAGCAGTACTTC.